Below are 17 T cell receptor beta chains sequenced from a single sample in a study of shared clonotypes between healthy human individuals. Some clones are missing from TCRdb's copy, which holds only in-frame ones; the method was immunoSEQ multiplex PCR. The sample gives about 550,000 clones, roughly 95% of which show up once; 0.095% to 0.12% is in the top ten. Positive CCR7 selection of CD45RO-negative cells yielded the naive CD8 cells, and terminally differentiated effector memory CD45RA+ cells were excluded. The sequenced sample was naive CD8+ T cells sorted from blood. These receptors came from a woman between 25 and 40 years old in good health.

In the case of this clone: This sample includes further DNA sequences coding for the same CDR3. The CDR3 here is CASSLAGVGEQYF. CDR3 nucleotide sequence: TGTGCCAGCAGTCTAGCGGGCGTTGGCGAGCAGTACTTC. This sequence joins TRBV7-9 and TRBJ2-7; 8 bases agree with TRBD2. The CDR3 totals 13 residues. V shed 6 bases, J shed 6 bases, and the junction held 7 bases outside the gene matches. Per the germline V gene, CDR1 is SEHNR and CDR2 is FQNEAQ (reference sequence).

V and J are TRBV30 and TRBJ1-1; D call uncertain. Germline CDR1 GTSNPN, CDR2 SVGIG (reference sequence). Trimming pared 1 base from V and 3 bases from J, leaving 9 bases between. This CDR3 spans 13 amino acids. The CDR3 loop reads CAWSEGLDTEAFF. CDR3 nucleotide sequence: TGTGCCTGGAGTGAGGGATTGGACACTGAAGCTTTCTTT. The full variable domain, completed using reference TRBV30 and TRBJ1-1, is SQTIHQWPATLVQPVGSPLSLECTVEGTSNPNLYWYRQAAGRGLQLLFYSVGIGQISSEVPQNLSASRPQDRQFILSSKKLLLSDSGFYLCAWSEGLDTEAFFGQGTRLTVV.

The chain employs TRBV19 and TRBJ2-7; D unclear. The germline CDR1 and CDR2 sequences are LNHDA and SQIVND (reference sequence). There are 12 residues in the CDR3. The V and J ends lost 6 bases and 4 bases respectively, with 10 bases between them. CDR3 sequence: CASRDQRYEQYF. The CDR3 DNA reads TGTGCCAGTAGAGATCAGAGGTACGAGCAGTACTTC. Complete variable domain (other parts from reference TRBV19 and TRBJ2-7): DGGITQSPKYLFRKEGQNVTLSCEQNLNHDAMYWYRQDPGQGLRLIYYSQIVNDFQKGDIAEGYSVSREKKESFPLTVTSAQKNPTAFYLCASRDQRYEQYFGPGTRLTVT.

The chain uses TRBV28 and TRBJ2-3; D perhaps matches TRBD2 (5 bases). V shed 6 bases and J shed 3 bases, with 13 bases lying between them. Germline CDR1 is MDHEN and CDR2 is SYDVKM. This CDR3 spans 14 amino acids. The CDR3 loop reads CASSPARVTDTQYF. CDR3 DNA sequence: TGTGCCAGCAGCCCTGCGCGGGTTACAGATACGCAGTATTTT.

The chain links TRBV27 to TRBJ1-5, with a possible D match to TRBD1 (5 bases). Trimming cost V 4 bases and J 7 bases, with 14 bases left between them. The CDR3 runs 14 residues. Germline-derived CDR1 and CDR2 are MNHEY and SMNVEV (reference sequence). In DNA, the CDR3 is TGTGCCAGCAGTTATTCGGGGGATGTACAGCCCCAGCATTTT. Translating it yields CASSYSGDVQPQHF.

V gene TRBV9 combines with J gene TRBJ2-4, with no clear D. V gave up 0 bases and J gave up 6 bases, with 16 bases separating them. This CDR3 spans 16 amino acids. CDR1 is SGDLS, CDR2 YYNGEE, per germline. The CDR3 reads CASSVAAGFYRNIQYF. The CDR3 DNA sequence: TGTGCCAGCAGCGTAGCGGCCGGGTTCTATAGAAACATTCAGTACTTC.

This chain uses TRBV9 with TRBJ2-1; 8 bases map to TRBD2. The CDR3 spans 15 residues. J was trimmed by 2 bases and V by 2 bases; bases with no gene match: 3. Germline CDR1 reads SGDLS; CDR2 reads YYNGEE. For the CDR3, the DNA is TGTGCCAGCAGCGTCGGGGGGGACCCCTACAATGAGCAGTTCTTC. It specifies CASSVGGDPYNEQFF.

The CDR3 DNA reads TGTGCCAGTAGAGATGTGGAGGGCACTGAAGCTTTCTTT. Protein product: CASRDVEGTEAFF. This chain uses TRBV19 with TRBJ1-1; D not certain. Deletions cut 6 bases from V and 4 bases from J, with 12 bases between. CDR3 length: 13 residues. Germline V gene lookup returns CDR1 LNHDA and CDR2 SQIVND (reference sequence).

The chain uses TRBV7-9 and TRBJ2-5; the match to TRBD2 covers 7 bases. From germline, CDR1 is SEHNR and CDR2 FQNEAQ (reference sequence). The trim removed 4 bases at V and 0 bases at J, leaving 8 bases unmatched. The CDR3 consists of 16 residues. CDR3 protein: CASSSNAGGYQETQYF. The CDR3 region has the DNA TGTGCCAGCAGCTCAAACGCCGGGGGGTACCAAGAGACCCAGTACTTC. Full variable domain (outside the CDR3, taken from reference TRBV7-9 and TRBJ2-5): DTGVSQNPRHKITKRGQNVTFRCDPISEHNRLYWYRQTLGQGPEFLTYFQNEAQLEKSRLLSDRFSAERPKGSFSTLEIQRTEQGDSAMYLCASSSNAGGYQETQYFGPGTRLLVL.

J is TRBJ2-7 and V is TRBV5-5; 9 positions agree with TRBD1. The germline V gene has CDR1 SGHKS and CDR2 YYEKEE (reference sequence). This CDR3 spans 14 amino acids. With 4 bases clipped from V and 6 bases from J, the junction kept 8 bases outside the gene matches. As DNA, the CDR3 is TGTGCCAGCAGCCCGAGGGACAGGGTGGCCGAGCAGTACTTC. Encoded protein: CASSPRDRVAEQYF.

This chain's CDR3 is CSVEGLASGRALFYNEQFF. Written as DNA, the CDR3 is TGCAGCGTTGAAGGGTTGGCTAGCGGGAGGGCCCTATTCTACAATGAGCAGTTCTTC. The genes are TRBV29-1 and TRBJ2-1; 12 positions agree with TRBD2. The CDR3 is 19 amino acids. The V gene end was trimmed by 1 base and the J gene end by 3 bases; junction bases not matched to a gene: 13. Germline CDR1 SQVTM, CDR2 ANQGSEA.

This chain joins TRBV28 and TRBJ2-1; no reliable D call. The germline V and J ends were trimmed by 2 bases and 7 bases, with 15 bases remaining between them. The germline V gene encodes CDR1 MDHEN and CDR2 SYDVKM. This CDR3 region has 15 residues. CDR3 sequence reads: CASSLLVTSSNEQFF. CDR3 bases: TGTGCCAGCAGTTTACTTGTAACCTCGAGTAATGAGCAGTTCTTC.

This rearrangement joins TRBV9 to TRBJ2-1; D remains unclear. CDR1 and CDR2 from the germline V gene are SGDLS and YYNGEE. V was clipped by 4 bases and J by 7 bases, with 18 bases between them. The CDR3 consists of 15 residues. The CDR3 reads CASSLDGQAVNEQFF. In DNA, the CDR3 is TGTGCCAGCAGCCTCGATGGGCAGGCCGTTAATGAGCAGTTCTTC.

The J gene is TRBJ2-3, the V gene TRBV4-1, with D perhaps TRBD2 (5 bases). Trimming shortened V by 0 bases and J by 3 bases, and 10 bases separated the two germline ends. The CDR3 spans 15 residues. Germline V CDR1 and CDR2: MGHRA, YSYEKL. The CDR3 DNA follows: TGCGCCAGCAGCCAAGAAGCGAGCGGAACAGATACGCAGTATTTT. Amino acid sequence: CASSQEASGTDTQYF.

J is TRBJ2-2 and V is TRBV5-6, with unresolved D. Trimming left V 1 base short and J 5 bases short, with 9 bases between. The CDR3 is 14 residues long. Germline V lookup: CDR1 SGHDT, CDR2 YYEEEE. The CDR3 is CASSLPGRTGELFF. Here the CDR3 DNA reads TGTGCCAGCAGCTTGCCTGGGCGGACCGGGGAGCTGTTTTTT.

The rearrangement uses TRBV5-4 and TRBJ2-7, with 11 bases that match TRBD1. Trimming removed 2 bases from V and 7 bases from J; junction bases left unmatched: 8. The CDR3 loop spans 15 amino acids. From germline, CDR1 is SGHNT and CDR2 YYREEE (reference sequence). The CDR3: CASSFLPDRGREQYF. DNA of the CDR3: TGTGCCAGCAGCTTCCTGCCGGACAGGGGGCGAGAGCAGTACTTC.

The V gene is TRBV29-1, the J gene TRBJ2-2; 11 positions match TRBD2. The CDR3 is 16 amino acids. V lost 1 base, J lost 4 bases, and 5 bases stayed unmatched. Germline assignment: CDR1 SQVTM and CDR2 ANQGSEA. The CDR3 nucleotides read TGCAGCGTTGAAGGTATTAGCGGGAGGGCCACCGGGGAGCTGTTTTTT. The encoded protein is CSVEGISGRATGELFF.